One sample yielded the 15 T cell receptor beta chains listed below, sequenced in a study of response to subunit inactivated influenza vaccine. TCRdb reanalysed the RT-PCR reads using MiXCR and keeps one entry per CDR3 protein. The sample has over 800,000 distinct CDR3 sequences; 21% are singletons. Material: PBMCs from blood, obtained less than 6 days after vaccination. These TCRs come from a man aged 50 to 60 who received an inactivated influenza vaccine.

The V call is TRBV6-1, the J call TRBJ2-1; D unclear. Trimming pared 6 bases from V and 8 bases from J, leaving 11 bases between. This CDR3 region has 12 residues. The germline CDR1 and CDR2 sequences are MNHNS and SASEGT. The CDR3 sequence: CASRVRGDEQFF. For the CDR3, the DNA is TGTGCCAGCAGGGTTCGTGGCGATGAGCAGTTCTTC.

V gene TRBV28 combines with J gene TRBJ2-1, with D perhaps matching TRBD2 (6 bases). V was trimmed by 7 bases and J by 9 bases, leaving 10 bases between them. This CDR3 comprises 11 residues. The V gene's germline CDR1 is MDHEN and CDR2 SYDVKM. CDR3 sequence: CASTWGGEQFF. The CDR3 DNA follows: TGTGCCAGCACGTGGGGAGGTGAGCAGTTCTTC.

The table lists this clonotype with a few counts. The chain couples TRBV4-3 to TRBJ2-1; D remains ambiguous. The germline V gene encodes CDR1 LGHNA and CDR2 YSLEER. The CDR3 totals 16 residues. The V end lost 2 bases, the J end lost 0 bases, and 11 bases lay between the germline ends. CDR3 amino acids: CASSQKLASSYNEQFF. The DNA of the CDR3 is TGCGCCAGCAGCCAAAAACTGGCAAGCTCCTACAATGAGCAGTTCTTC.

This clonotype has only a few counts. This chain connects TRBV12-3 or TRBV12-4 to TRBJ2-1, with D possibly TRBD1 on 5 matching bases. Trimming removed 6 bases at V and 4 bases at J, with 13 bases between. This CDR3 has 14 residues. CDR3 sequence: CASSRTNLYNEQFF. The DNA for the CDR3 is TGTGCCAGCAGCCGGACAAACTTGTACAATGAGCAGTTCTTC.

The chain recombines TRBV28 with TRBJ2-7, with D maybe TRBD1 (6 bases). Trimming cost V 5 bases and J 0 bases, with 17 bases left between them. Looked up from germline, CDR1 is MDHEN and CDR2 is SYDVKM. The CDR3 loop spans 16 amino acids. CDR3 DNA: TGTGCCAGCAGTCCCCTCCGGGACACCGACTCCTACGAGCAGTACTTC. Protein product: CASSPLRDTDSYEQYF.

This rearrangement joins TRBV5-1 to TRBJ2-7, with 7 bases aligning to TRBD2. The CDR3 runs to 16 residues. V shed 0 bases, J shed 0 bases, and the junction held 6 bases outside the gene matches. Per germline, CDR1 SGHRS and CDR2 YFSETQ. Here the CDR3 reads CASSLEAGSLSYEQYF. CDR3 DNA sequence: TGCGCCAGCAGCTTGGAAGCGGGGTCCCTCTCCTACGAGCAGTACTTC.

V and J are TRBV4-1 and TRBJ1-2, with D uncertain. Trimming removed 1 base from V and 4 bases from J, with 22 bases in between. The CDR3 contains 18 residues. Germline V gene lookup returns CDR1 MGHRA and CDR2 YSYEKL. The CDR3 DNA reads as TGCGCCAGCAGCCAAGCGGGCTCCGGACTCAAGACTGGCTATGGCTACACCTTC. Translation gives CASSQAGSGLKTGYGYTF.

V and J are TRBV5-1 and TRBJ2-1; a possible D gene is TRBD2 (6 bases). Germline V gene sequence: CDR1 SGHRS, CDR2 YFSETQ. Trimming removed 2 bases at V and 0 bases at J, with 15 bases between. There are 17 residues in the CDR3. CDR3 protein: CASSLRASASSYNEQFF. CDR3 sequence (DNA): TGCGCCAGCAGCTTAAGAGCTAGCGCGAGCTCCTACAATGAGCAGTTCTTC.

This clonotype was detected only a few times. The V call is TRBV7-2, the J call TRBJ2-3, with 8 nucleotides matching TRBD1. CDR3 length equals 17 residues. V lost 4 bases, J lost 4 bases, and 13 bases stayed unmatched. In germline, CDR1 is SGHTA, CDR2 FQGNSA. The CDR3 DNA is TGTGCCAGCAGCTCAAGGACAGGGACACGGACATCAGATACGCAGTATTTT. Translated: CASSSRTGTRTSDTQYF.

The chain combines TRBV20-1 with TRBJ2-2, with 8 bases aligning to TRBD2. The CDR3 sequence is 16 residues long. J was trimmed by 1 base and V by 0 bases; bases with no gene match: 4. The germline CDR1 and CDR2 sequences are DFQATT and SNEGSKA (reference sequence). CDR3 sequence: CSARDTSGGNTGELFF. The CDR3 bases are TGCAGTGCTAGAGATACGAGCGGGGGGAACACCGGGGAGCTGTTTTTT.

This clonotype occurred a few times. The V gene is TRBV5-1, the J gene TRBJ2-2; a weak D match, TRBD2 (6 bases). The germline gives CDR1 SGHRS, CDR2 YFSETQ. V was trimmed by 4 bases and J by 6 bases, leaving 13 bases between them. The CDR3 contains 14 residues. The CDR3 DNA reads TGCGCCAGCAGCGCGGACGGGGGACCCGGGGAGCTGTTTTTT. Its translation: CASSADGGPGELFF. Full variable domain (remainder filled in from reference TRBV5-1 and TRBJ2-2): KAGVTQTPRYLIKTRGQQVTLSCSPISGHRSVSWYQQTPGQGLQFLFEYFSETQRNKGNFPGRFSGRQFSNSRSEMNVSTLELGDSALYLCASSADGGPGELFFGEGSRLTVL.

This clonotype occurred many times. The rearrangement uses TRBV13 and TRBJ2-7, with 12 bases matching TRBD2. Per the germline V gene, CDR1 is PRHDT and CDR2 is FYEKMQ (reference sequence). This CDR3 is 18 amino acids long. With V trimmed by 2 bases and J by 6 bases, 14 bases remained unmatched. This chain's CDR3 is CASSLKVSWTSGDLEQYF. The CDR3 DNA reads as TGTGCCAGCAGCTTAAAAGTCTCGTGGACTAGCGGGGATCTCGAGCAGTACTTC.

This clonotype was counted at least ten times. CDR3 DNA: TGCAGTGCTCCCCGTGGGACCCAACTTACCGAGCAGTACTTC. Amino acid sequence: CSAPRGTQLTEQYF. The rearrangement uses TRBV20-1 and TRBJ2-7; D possibly matches TRBD1 or TRBD2 (5 bases each). This CDR3 is 14 amino acids long. V was shortened by 5 bases and J by 6 bases, with 20 bases between the two germline ends. CDR1 and CDR2 (germline): DFQATT, SNEGSKA (reference sequence).

In its sample, this clonotype was seen a few times. The gene calls are TRBV4-3 and TRBJ2-6; D is ambiguous. Germline V gene sequence: CDR1 LGHNA, CDR2 YSLEER. Trimming removed 0 bases from V and 3 bases from J, with 12 bases in between. CDR3 length equals 17 residues. CDR3 bases: TGCGCCAGCAGCCAAGAAGTTAGGGCTGGTGGGGCCAACGTCCTGACTTTC. Encoded protein: CASSQEVRAGGANVLTF.

This chain uses TRBV10-3 with TRBJ2-5; possible D gene TRBD2, 7 bases. The CDR3 is made up of 14 amino acids. The germline CDR1 and CDR2 sequences are ENHRY and SYGVKD. V gave up 4 bases and J gave up 2 bases, with 11 bases separating them. The CDR3 nucleotides read TGTGCCATCAGTGCGGGGGGCGGACAAGAGACCCAGTACTTC. This encodes CAISAGGGQETQYF.